These 31 T cell receptor beta chains were sequenced from one sample in a study of beta chain features in type 1 diabetes. The authors reverse transcribed all of the isolated RNA, so sequencing captured expressed TCRB transcripts. Assay: immunoSEQ multiplex PCR; the TCRdb copy retains only in-frame clones and omits some. The table has some 660,000 clones, more than 13% seen once. Study-wide results and limits: In every one of the four CD4+ subsets, TCRB CDR3s were moderately but significantly shorter in Type 1 diabetes patients.

Their antigens are not known. Sequenced: naive CD4+ T cells from blood. The receptor set was obtained from a young man with type 1 diabetes.

The rearrangement links TRBV5-1 to TRBJ2-2; D unclear. Germline V gene data show CDR1 as SGHRS and CDR2 as YFSETQ. V lost 2 bases, J lost 0 bases, and 8 bases lay in between. CDR3 length equals 15 residues. CDR3 sequence reads: CASSFAPPNTGELFF. The CDR3 DNA is TGCGCCAGCAGCTTTGCACCACCGAACACCGGGGAGCTGTTTTTT.

The J gene is TRBJ2-7, the V gene TRBV4-1, with D possibly TRBD2 on 6 matching bases. CDR3 length: 14 amino acids. V gave up 11 bases and J gave up 6 bases, with 23 bases separating them. Germline V lookup: CDR1 MGHRA, CDR2 YSYEKL. This chain's CDR3 is CAARYDAGMGEQYF. The CDR3 coding sequence is TGCGCCGCGAGGTATGACGCGGGGATGGGCGAGCAGTACTTC.

V and J are TRBV2 and TRBJ1-3; D is unresolved. CDR1 and CDR2 (germline): SNHLY, FYNNEI. There are 15 residues in the CDR3. The V end lost 1 base, the J end lost 2 bases, and 9 bases lay between the germline ends. In DNA form, the CDR3 reads TGTGCCAGCAGTGAAGGGGAAAGAGCTGGAAACACCATATATTTT. Its protein product is CASSEGERAGNTIYF.

This clone occurred a few times. J is TRBJ2-1 and V is TRBV7-9, with 11 bases aligning to TRBD2. Trimming took 5 bases from V and 5 from J; bases not matched to a gene: 11. Germline V gene sequence: CDR1 SEHNR, CDR2 FQNEAQ (reference sequence). CDR3 size: 17 residues. The CDR3 reads CASSLGLAGGVHNEQFF. CDR3 nucleotide sequence: TGTGCCAGCAGCCTTGGGTTAGCGGGAGGGGTACACAATGAGCAGTTCTTC. The variable domain in full, with the rest retrieved from reference TRBV7-9 and TRBJ2-1, is DTGVSQNPRHKITKRGQNVTFRCDPISEHNRLYWYRQTLGQGPEFLTYFQNEAQLEKSRLLSDRFSAERPKGSFSTLEIQRTEQGDSAMYLCASSLGLAGGVHNEQFFGPGTRLTVL.

The J gene is TRBJ1-4, the V gene TRBV2; D uncertain. Trimming stripped 5 bases from V and 4 bases from J, with 8 bases between. CDR3 length equals 13 residues. The germline CDR1 and CDR2 sequences are SNHLY and FYNNEI. The CDR3 sequence is CASSTRFNEKLFF. CDR3 in DNA: TGTGCCAGCAGTACTCGGTTTAATGAAAAACTGTTTTTT.

This clone was seen more than once but under ten times. The V call is TRBV28, the J call TRBJ1-4; D unresolved. V was clipped by 3 bases and J by 11 bases, with 16 bases between them. The CDR3 consists of 14 residues. The V gene's germline CDR1 is MDHEN and CDR2 SYDVKM. The CDR3 DNA follows: TGTGCCAGCAGTTTCGGCCTACCCTCCGCGAAACTGTTTTTT. Translated, it gives CASSFGLPSAKLFF.

This clone was detected a few times. The V gene is TRBV30, the J gene TRBJ1-2; D is unresolved. The CDR3 is made up of 13 amino acids. V lost 2 bases to trimming and J lost 8 bases, with 15 bases between them. CDR1 is GTSNPN, CDR2 SVGIG, per germline (reference sequence). This CDR3 is CAWSSTTMGGYTF. The CDR3 coding sequence is TGTGCCTGGAGTTCGACAACCATGGGAGGCTACACCTTC.

This clone was seen a handful of times. The rearrangement joins TRBV14 to TRBJ2-1; D possibly matches TRBD1 or TRBD2 (5 bases each). Trimming removed 1 base at V and 1 base at J, with 17 bases between. The CDR3 sequence is 18 residues long. The germline gives CDR1 SGHDN, CDR2 FVKESK. DNA of the CDR3: TGTGCCAGCAGCCAAGTAAGGTCGTTTGGGACGTCCTACAATGAGCAGTTCTTC. Protein product: CASSQVRSFGTSYNEQFF.

The chain combines TRBV30 with TRBJ1-2; weak D call: TRBD1 (5 bases). Germline values: CDR1 GTSNPN, CDR2 SVGIG (reference sequence). The CDR3 runs 13 residues. The DNA for the CDR3 is TGTGCTTGGGACGAATCACGCCTCTATGGCTACACCTTC. As protein: CAWDESRLYGYTF.

This clone was picked up one time. The chain combines TRBV27 with TRBJ1-1; D remains unclear. Germline loops: CDR1 MNHEY, CDR2 SMNVEV (reference sequence). This CDR3 region has 15 residues. Between the trimmed V and J ends, which lost 3 bases and 0 bases, there was a span of 11 bases. The CDR3 protein is CASSFRLHMNTEAFF. The CDR3 DNA sequence: TGTGCCAGCAGTTTTCGGCTACACATGAACACTGAAGCTTTCTTT.

This clone occurred a few times. The gene calls are TRBV19 and TRBJ1-5; D remains unclear. Trimming left V 7 bases short and J 5 bases short, with 9 bases between. The CDR3 is made up of 12 amino acids. CDR1 LNHDA and CDR2 SQIVND come from the germline V gene (reference sequence). In DNA form, the CDR3 reads TGTGCCAGTAATACACGGGATCAGCCCCAGCATTTT. It yields the protein CASNTRDQPQHF.

The chain uses TRBV5-1 and TRBJ2-3, with TRBD2 identical over 9 bases. J was trimmed by 2 bases and V by 2 bases; bases with no gene match: 12. CDR3 size: 18 residues. Germline CDR1 and CDR2: SGHRS and YFSETQ. The chain's CDR3 is CASSFAPAGGRTTDTQYF. The CDR3 bases are TGCGCCAGCAGCTTCGCCCCGGCGGGGGGGCGCACCACAGATACGCAGTATTTT.

The V gene is TRBV20-1, the J gene TRBJ2-6; no clear D gene. The CDR3 length is 11 residues. V lost 7 bases, J lost 3 bases, and 4 bases lay in between. CDR1 and CDR2 from the germline V gene are DFQATT and SNEGSKA (reference sequence). CDR3 region: CSVGGANVLTF. The DNA of the CDR3 is TGCAGTGTAGGTGGGGCCAACGTCCTGACTTTC.

This clone was counted a few times. The V and J genes are TRBV12-5 and TRBJ1-3; D is unresolved. Trimming removed 6 bases from V and 4 bases from J, with 10 bases in between. Germline V gene sequence: CDR1 LGHNT, CDR2 FRNRAP. This CDR3 is 13 amino acids long. CDR3 nucleotides: TGTGCTAGTGGGTCCCCGGGGGGAAACACCATATATTTT. It is translated as CASGSPGGNTIYF. Filled out from reference TRBV12-5 and TRBJ1-3, the complete variable domain reads DARVTQTPRHKVTEMGQEVTMRCQPILGHNTVFWYRQTMMQGLELLAYFRNRAPLDDSGMPKDRFSAEMPDATLATLKIQPSEPRDSAVYFCASGSPGGNTIYFGEGSWLTVV.

The rearrangement links TRBV7-9 to TRBJ2-7, with 12 bases matching TRBD2. V shed 5 bases and J 4 bases; nucleotides not matched to a gene: 9. This CDR3 has 16 amino acids. Germline V gives CDR1 SEHNR, CDR2 FQNEAQ (reference sequence). Written as DNA, the CDR3 is TGTGCCAGCAGCGGCGCTCCCGGGACTAGCGGGTACGAGCAGTACTTC. Translating it yields CASSGAPGTSGYEQYF.

This clone was recorded a few times. An end of the junction differs from the germline gene, which may be a read error. The gene calls are TRBV5-4 and TRBJ2-1; D gene uncertain. This CDR3 has 14 amino acids. Germline CDR1 is SGHNT and CDR2 is YYREEE (reference sequence). The CDR3 reads CASRRLLRDNEQFF. CDR3 sequence (DNA): TGCGCCAGCAGAAGACTGCTAAGGGACAATGAGCAGTTCTTC. The variable domain in full, with the rest retrieved from reference TRBV5-4 and TRBJ2-1, is ETGVTQSPTHLIKTRGQQVTLRCSSQSGHNTVSWYQQALGQGPQFIFQYYREEENGRGNFPPRFSGLQFPNYSSELNVNALELDDSALYLCASRRLLRDNEQFFGPGTRLTVL.

The chain recombines TRBV29-1 with TRBJ2-7; D is unclear. Trimming stripped 4 bases from V and 0 bases from J, with 7 bases between. This CDR3 is built from 12 residues. Per germline, CDR1 SQVTM and CDR2 ANQGSEA. CDR3 sequence (DNA): TGCAGCGTTGGGCGTACCTCCTACGAGCAGTACTTC. This encodes CSVGRTSYEQYF.

This sequence joins TRBV5-6 and TRBJ1-2; TRBD1 might be the D (6 bases). Germline loops: CDR1 SGHDT, CDR2 YYEEEE. CDR3 length: 12 amino acids. V was trimmed by 4 bases and J by 8 bases, leaving 12 bases between them. The CDR3 reads CASSTGTLGYTF. DNA of the CDR3: TGTGCCAGCAGCACCGGGACACTCGGCTACACCTTC.

The table lists this clone with a few counts. The chain couples TRBV19 to TRBJ2-6; D uncertain. Germline loops: CDR1 LNHDA, CDR2 SQIVND (reference sequence). The ends were cut back, 0 bases at V and 3 bases at J, with 3 bases in the middle. This CDR3 is built from 14 residues. The CDR3 loop is CASSIDLGANVLTF. In DNA, the CDR3 is TGTGCCAGTAGTATAGATCTTGGGGCCAACGTCCTGACTTTC.

There are a few counts of this clone. CDR3 in amino acids: CASSPGLWSTSGVPSTDTQYF. The DNA of the CDR3 is TGTGCCAGCTCACCTGGTCTATGGTCGACTAGCGGGGTTCCTAGCACAGATACGCAGTATTTT. The rearrangement links TRBV18 to TRBJ2-3; TRBD2 aligns across 11 bases. The CDR3 length is 21 residues. With V trimmed by 3 bases and J by 0 bases, 17 bases remained unmatched. CDR1 and CDR2 (germline): KGHSH, LQKENI.

The J gene is TRBJ2-1, the V gene TRBV7-8; the D gene is possibly TRBD1 (5 bases). Trimming cost V 5 bases and J 7 bases, with 12 bases left between them. From germline, CDR1 is SGHVS and CDR2 FQNEAQ. The CDR3 runs to 13 residues. CDR3 nucleotide sequence: TGTGCCAGCAGCCTTGGACACCAGAATGAGCAGTTCTTC. Its translation: CASSLGHQNEQFF.

Of note for this clone: Distinct nucleotide sequences in the sample also encode this CDR3. The gene calls are TRBV4-2 and TRBJ2-7, with TRBD1 as a possible D gene (5 bases). The V end was cut by 2 bases, the J end by 2 bases, with 10 bases between. CDR3 length: 14 amino acids. Per the germline V gene, CDR1 is LGHNA and CDR2 is YNFKEQ. CDR3 residues: CASSQLDTTYEQYF. The CDR3 nucleotides are TGTGCCAGCAGCCAACTGGACACAACCTACGAGCAGTACTTC.

The chain joins TRBV7-2 to TRBJ1-5, with a tentative D call TRBD1 (5 bases). The V end was cut by 7 bases, the J end by 1 base, with 11 bases between. CDR3 size: 14 residues. The V gene's germline CDR1 is SGHTA and CDR2 FQGNSA. The CDR3: CASTYGGSNQPQHF. The CDR3, as DNA: TGTGCCAGCACCTACGGGGGGAGCAATCAGCCCCAGCATTTT.

Only a few counts were recorded for this clone. The rearrangement joins TRBV7-2 to TRBJ2-7, with D unresolved. This CDR3 spans 12 amino acids. Germline loops: CDR1 SGHTA, CDR2 FQGNSA. V lost 1 base and J 6 bases, leaving 7 bases between the germline ends. The CDR3 DNA reads TGTGCCAGCAGCTTAGTGCCGACCGAGCAGTACTTC. Translated, it gives CASSLVPTEQYF. The full variable domain, rest sourced from reference TRBV7-2 and TRBJ2-7, is GAGVSQSPSNKVTEKGKDVELRCDPISGHTALYWYRQSLGQGLEFLIYFQGNSAPDKSGLPSDRFSAERTGGSVSTLTIQRTQQEDSAVYLCASSLVPTEQYFGPGTRLTVT.

This clone was counted a few times. The chain has TRBV30 and TRBJ2-5, with unresolved D. This CDR3 spans 12 amino acids. CDR1 is GTSNPN and CDR2 is SVGIG in the germline V gene (reference sequence). V shed 4 bases and J shed 5 bases, with 11 bases lying between them. The CDR3 protein is CAWTLGRETQYF. In DNA, the CDR3 is TGTGCCTGGACCCTAGGACGGGAGACCCAGTACTTC.

The chain couples TRBV11-2 to TRBJ1-5; 8 bases match TRBD1. The CDR3 spans 15 residues. Unmatched junction bases numbered 9, after V lost 5 bases and J lost 6 bases. Germline CDR1 reads SGHAT; CDR2 reads FQNNGV. As DNA, the CDR3 is TGTGCCAGCAGCACGCGGACAGGGCCTGGTCAGCCCCAGCATTTT. It yields the protein CASSTRTGPGQPQHF.

V and J are TRBV7-2 and TRBJ2-7; TRBD2 aligns across 12 bases. The CDR3 has 15 residues. Trimming cost V 5 bases and J 5 bases; bases outside gene matches: 7. Germline-derived CDR1 and CDR2 are SGHTA and FQGNSA. CDR3 nucleotide sequence: TGTGCCAGCAGCCGCGGACTAGCGGGAATCGACGAGCAGTACTTC. Its protein product is CASSRGLAGIDEQYF.

The gene calls are TRBV30 and TRBJ2-2, with D uncertain. From germline, CDR1 is GTSNPN and CDR2 SVGIG (reference sequence). This CDR3 has 11 residues. The V end lost 2 bases, the J end lost 7 bases, and 5 bases lay between the germline ends. CDR3 coding DNA: TGTGCCTGGAGTAATATCGGGGAGCTGTTTTTT. Amino acids: CAWSNIGELFF.

This clone was picked up a small number of times. This chain joins TRBV28 and TRBJ2-5; either TRBD1 or TRBD2 may fit D (5 bases each). V was shortened by 8 bases and J by 7 bases, with 23 bases between the two germline ends. The CDR3 consists of 15 residues. Germline V gene sequence: CDR1 MDHEN, CDR2 SYDVKM. The CDR3 DNA follows: TGTGCCAGCGCCACCGGGACCCTCCTGGAAGCGACCCAGTACTTC. Translation gives CASATGTLLEATQYF. Looking up the rest from reference TRBV28 and TRBJ2-5 gives the full variable domain: DVKVTQSSRYLVKRTGEKVFLECVQDMDHENMFWYRQDPGLGLRLIYFSYDVKMKEKGDIPEGYSVSREKKERFSLILESASTNQTSMYLCASATGTLLEATQYFGPGTRLLVL.

This clone was seen a handful of times. V and J are TRBV18 and TRBJ1-4; TRBD1 matches at 8 bases. V lost 3 bases, J lost 3 bases, and 0 bases stayed unmatched. This CDR3 comprises 14 residues. Per germline, CDR1 KGHSH and CDR2 LQKENI. The CDR3 spells CASSPGQANEKLFF. CDR3 sequence (DNA): TGTGCCAGCTCACCGGGACAGGCTAATGAAAAACTGTTTTTT.

There are a few counts of this clone. This rearrangement joins TRBV27 to TRBJ1-1; D is possibly TRBD1 (5 bases). The CDR3 runs to 14 residues. Germline V CDR1 and CDR2: MNHEY, SMNVEV (reference sequence). V was trimmed by 5 bases and J by 5 bases, leaving 15 bases between them. The CDR3 loop reads CASSLGGRGTEAFF. CDR3 coding DNA: TGTGCCAGCAGTCTCGGAGGTCGGGGGACTGAAGCTTTCTTT.